This TCR beta chain was sequenced for a study of T cell responses to AZD1222 COVID-19 vaccine listed by TCRdb under 2021. Describing the broader study: TCR sequencing was performed for roughly 250 trial participants, of whom about 210 were given two doses of AZD1222 and around 25 were given two doses of MenACWY control vaccine. Trial participants were enrolled by age into subgroups of 18-55, 56-69 and 70-plus years, and around 150, 28 and 57 TCR-sequenced participants, respectively, were included in these subgroups.

The CDR3 regions of human TCRbeta chains were analyzed by immunosequencing. In the authors' own workflow: Repertoire TCRs were matched against a reference library of SARS-CoV-2-specific TCRs generated with the MIRA antigen-specificity platform. Breadth was defined as the fraction of unique TCRs that were SARS-CoV-2-associated, and depth was defined as the fraction of total T cells that were SARS-CoV-2-associated. Using the MIRA data, each spike-specific TCR was assigned both to the spike region to which the TCR was reactive and to a CD4 or CD8 class. Log10-transformed breadth and depth values were compared by one-way ANOVA with Sidak's multiple comparisons tests. The source is immuneACCESS, and TCRdb retained only in-frame sequences with V and J called. Part of the clones is not carried over; for the studies checked, unresolved V genes explain less than half of this, and the remainder is unexplained. V, J and clone size derive from that table, while D and trimming were established from the DNA sequence. The sample yields roughly 66,000 clones; 85% to 90% were counted once. Of the sample, 4.5% to 5% is held by the ten largest clones.

The time point label for this specimen denotes: about 28 days (+/-7) after the second vaccine dose. The sample's treatment or condition label is to be understood as: meningococcal conjugate vaccine given as trial control. Vaccinee samples were obtained from the UK trials COV001 and COV002, which included a single-blind randomized controlled phase 2/3 trial of AZD1222 (ChAdOx1 nCoV-19) in healthy adults. For TCRbeta chain sequencing, PBMC samples from trial participants were taken at day 0 and at day 28 after the second dose. To note about this clone: The specificity of this receptor is unknown. No base-level quality is on record; no much larger clone is a single base apart.

Beyond this particular receptor, the publication reports: In the small 56-69-year group, the increase in depth fell short of significance, most likely because of low power. The whole spike protein was spanned by vaccine-associated CD4 TCRs, and dominant responses were seen in regions 160-218 and 743-854. Participants were mostly white British, with more females than males. The authors suggested clonal diversity may have been underestimated. Because no day 14 peak-response samples were available, repertoires were characterized only after the peak T cell response. Conclusions about previously exposed vaccinees are limited, since just five or six AZD1222 recipients were seropositive for SARS-CoV-2 at baseline. After two AZD1222 doses, spike-specific TCR breadth and depth were significantly higher than at day 0 and than in MenACWY recipients. Reportedly, close to half of the unique spike-specific TCRs recognized epitopes lying outside the regions that are mutated in the B.1.351 and B.1.1.7 variants.

This receptor was identified in an adult who received the MenACWY meningococcal vaccine as a control. Here the sequenced sample was peripheral blood, taken 28 days after the second dose of the MenACWY control vaccine.

The nucleotide sequence reads TGTGCCATCAGTTTTAGCGGGGGGCCGAACACCGGGGAGCTGTTTTTT. The encoded protein is CAISFSGGPNTGELFF. The chain employs TRBV10-3 and TRBJ2-2; TRBD2 agrees with 10 junctional bases. The junction shows trimming of 5 bases on V and 0 bases on J, and the gene matches do not reach 3 bases of it. The germline V gene encodes CDR1 ENHRY and CDR2 SYGVKD. The cysteine opens and the phenylalanine closes a CDR3 of 16 amino acids. Here the CDR3 DNA is all that survives: 48 bases in frame from base 1.